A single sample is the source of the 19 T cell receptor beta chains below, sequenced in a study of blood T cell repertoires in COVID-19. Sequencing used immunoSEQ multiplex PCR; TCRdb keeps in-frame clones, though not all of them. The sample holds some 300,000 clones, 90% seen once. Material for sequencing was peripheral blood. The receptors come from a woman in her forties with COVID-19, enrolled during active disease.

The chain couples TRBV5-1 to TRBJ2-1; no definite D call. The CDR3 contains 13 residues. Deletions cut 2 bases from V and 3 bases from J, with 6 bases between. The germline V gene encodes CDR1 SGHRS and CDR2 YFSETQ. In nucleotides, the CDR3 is TGCGCCAGCAGCTTCAACAGCTACAATGAGCAGTTCTTC. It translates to CASSFNSYNEQFF.

CDR3 residues: CASSKAAREGPYEQYF. In nucleotides, the CDR3 is TGTGCCAGCAGCAAAGCTGCGCGGGAGGGGCCCTACGAGCAGTACTTC. The gene calls are TRBV21-1 and TRBJ2-7; TRBD2 was called by the table and not checked on the DNA. TRBV21-1 is deemed a pseudogene. The CDR3 sequence is 16 residues long.

CDR3 nucleotide sequence: TGTGCCAGCAGACTACAGGGGGGCACTGAAGCTTTCTTT. It translates to CASRLQGGTEAFF. This chain links TRBV28 with TRBJ1-1; 8 nucleotides match TRBD1. Germline V CDR1 and CDR2: MDHEN, SYDVKM. There are 13 residues in the CDR3. J gave up 4 bases and V 6 bases, and 4 bases lay outside the gene matches.

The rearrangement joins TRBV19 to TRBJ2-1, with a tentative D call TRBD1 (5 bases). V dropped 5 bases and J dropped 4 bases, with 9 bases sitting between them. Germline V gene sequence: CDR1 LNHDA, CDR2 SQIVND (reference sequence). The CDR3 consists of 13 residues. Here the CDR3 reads CASSGHAYNEQFF. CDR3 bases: TGTGCCAGTAGTGGACACGCTTACAATGAGCAGTTCTTC.

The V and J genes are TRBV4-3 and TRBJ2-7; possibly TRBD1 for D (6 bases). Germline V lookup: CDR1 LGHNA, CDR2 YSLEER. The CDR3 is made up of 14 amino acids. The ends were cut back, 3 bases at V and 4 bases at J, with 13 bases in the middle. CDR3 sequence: CASSQEQGSYEQYF. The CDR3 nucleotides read TGCGCCAGCAGCCAGGAACAGGGCTCATACGAGCAGTACTTC.

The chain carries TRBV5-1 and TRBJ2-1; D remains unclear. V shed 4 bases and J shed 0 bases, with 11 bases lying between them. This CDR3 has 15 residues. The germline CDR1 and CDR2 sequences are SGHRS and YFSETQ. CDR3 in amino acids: CASSPASSSYNEQFF. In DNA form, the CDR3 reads TGCGCCAGCAGCCCCGCTTCGAGCTCCTACAATGAGCAGTTCTTC.

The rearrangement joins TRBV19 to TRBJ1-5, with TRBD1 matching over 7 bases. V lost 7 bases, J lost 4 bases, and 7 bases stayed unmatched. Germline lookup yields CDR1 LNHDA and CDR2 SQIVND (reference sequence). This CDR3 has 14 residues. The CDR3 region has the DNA TGTGCCAGTACCCAACAGGGGTGGAATCAGCCCCAGCATTTT. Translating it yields CASTQQGWNQPQHF.

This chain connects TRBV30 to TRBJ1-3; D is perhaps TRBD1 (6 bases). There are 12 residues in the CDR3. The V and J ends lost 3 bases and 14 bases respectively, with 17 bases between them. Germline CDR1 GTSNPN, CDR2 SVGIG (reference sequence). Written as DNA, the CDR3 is TGTGCCTGGAGACAGAGGACAGCACATGTATATTTT. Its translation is CAWRQRTAHVYF.

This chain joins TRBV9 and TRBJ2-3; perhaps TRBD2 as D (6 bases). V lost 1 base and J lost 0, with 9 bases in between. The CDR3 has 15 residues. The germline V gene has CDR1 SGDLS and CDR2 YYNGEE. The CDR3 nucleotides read TGTGCCAGCAGCGTACGCCTAGCGAGCACAGATACGCAGTATTTT. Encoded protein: CASSVRLASTDTQYF.

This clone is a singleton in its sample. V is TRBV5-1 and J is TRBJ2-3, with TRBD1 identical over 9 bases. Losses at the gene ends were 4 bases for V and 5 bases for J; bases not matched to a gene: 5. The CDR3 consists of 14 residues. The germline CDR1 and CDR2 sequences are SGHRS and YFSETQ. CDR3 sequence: CASSAQGAEDTQYF. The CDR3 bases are TGCGCCAGCAGCGCACAGGGGGCCGAAGATACGCAGTATTTT.

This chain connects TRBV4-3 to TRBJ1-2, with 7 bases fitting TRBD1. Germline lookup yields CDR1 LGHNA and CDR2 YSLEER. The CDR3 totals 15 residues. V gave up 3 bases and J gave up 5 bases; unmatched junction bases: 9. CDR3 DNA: TGCGCCAGCAGCCACGCAATACAGGGGAATTATGGCTACACCTTC. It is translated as CASSHAIQGNYGYTF.

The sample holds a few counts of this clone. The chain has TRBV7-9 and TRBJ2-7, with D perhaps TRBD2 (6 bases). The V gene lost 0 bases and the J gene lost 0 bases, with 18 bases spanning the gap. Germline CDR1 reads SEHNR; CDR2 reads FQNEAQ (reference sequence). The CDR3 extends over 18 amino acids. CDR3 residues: CASSLARGGMARSYEQYF. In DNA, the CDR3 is TGTGCCAGCAGCTTAGCGCGTGGAGGGATGGCCCGCTCCTACGAGCAGTACTTC.

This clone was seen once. In DNA form, the CDR3 reads TGTGCCACCAGTGATAGGGACAGATATAATGAGCAGTTCTTC. This gives the protein CATSDRDRYNEQFF. This sequence joins TRBV24-1 and TRBJ2-1, with 7 bases that match TRBD1. J lost 7 bases, V lost 3 bases, and 5 bases had no gene match. This CDR3 has 14 amino acids. From germline, CDR1 is KGHDR and CDR2 SFDVKD.

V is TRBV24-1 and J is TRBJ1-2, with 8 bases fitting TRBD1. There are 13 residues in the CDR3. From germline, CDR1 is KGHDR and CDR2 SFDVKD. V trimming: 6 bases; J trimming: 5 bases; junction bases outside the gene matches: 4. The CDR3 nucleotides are TGTGCCACCAGTCCACAGGGGGAGTATGGCTACACCTTC. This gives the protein CATSPQGEYGYTF.

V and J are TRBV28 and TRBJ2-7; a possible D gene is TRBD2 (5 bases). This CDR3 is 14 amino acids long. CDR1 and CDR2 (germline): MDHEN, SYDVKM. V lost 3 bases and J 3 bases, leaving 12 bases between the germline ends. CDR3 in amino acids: CASSLALDIYEQYF. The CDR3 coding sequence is TGTGCCAGCAGTTTGGCACTAGACATCTACGAGCAGTACTTC.

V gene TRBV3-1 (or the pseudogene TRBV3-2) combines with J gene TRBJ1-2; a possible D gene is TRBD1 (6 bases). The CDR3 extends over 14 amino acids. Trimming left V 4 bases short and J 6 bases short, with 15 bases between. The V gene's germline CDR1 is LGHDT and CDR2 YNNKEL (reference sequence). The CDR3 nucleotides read TGTGCCAGCAGCCCACAACAGGGTTACGATGGCTACACCTTC. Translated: CASSPQQGYDGYTF.

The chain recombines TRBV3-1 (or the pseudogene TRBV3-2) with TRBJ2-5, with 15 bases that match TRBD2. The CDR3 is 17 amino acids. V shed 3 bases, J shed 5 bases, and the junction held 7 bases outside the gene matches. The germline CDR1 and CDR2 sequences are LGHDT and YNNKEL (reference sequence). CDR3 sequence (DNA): TGTGCCAGCAGCCACAGGACTAGCGGGAGGGCCGTGGAGACCCAGTACTTC. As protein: CASSHRTSGRAVETQYF.

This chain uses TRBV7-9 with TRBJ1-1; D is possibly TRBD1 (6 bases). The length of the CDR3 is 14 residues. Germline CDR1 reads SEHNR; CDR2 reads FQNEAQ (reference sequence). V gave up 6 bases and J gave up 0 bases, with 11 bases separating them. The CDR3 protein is CASRFGQMNTEAFF. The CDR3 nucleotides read TGTGCCAGCAGGTTCGGACAGATGAACACTGAAGCTTTCTTT.

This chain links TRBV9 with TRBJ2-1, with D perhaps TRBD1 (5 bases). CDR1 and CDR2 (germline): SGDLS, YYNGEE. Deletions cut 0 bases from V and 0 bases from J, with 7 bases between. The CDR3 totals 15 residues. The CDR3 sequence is CASSVGTNSYNEQFF. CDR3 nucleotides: TGTGCCAGCAGCGTAGGGACAAACTCCTACAATGAGCAGTTCTTC.